This T cell receptor (beta chain) was sequenced during a study of PD-L1 blockade in urothelial cancer. Every PCR was spiked with synthetic TCR analog templates. TCRdb's table, derived via immunoSEQ multiplex PCR, lists solely in-frame clones and lacks some. The sample records about 120,000 clones, about 89% being singletons. Indicated time point: peripheral blood 6 weeks after treatment start. The germline V and J ends were trimmed by 2 bases and 1 base, with 4 bases remaining between them. The germline V gene has CDR1 MDHEN and CDR2 SYDVKM. This CDR3 is built from 13 residues. V gene TRBV28 combines with J gene TRBJ2-3; D is uncertain. The receptor was isolated from a man in his 60s with urothelial cancer. This specimen was PBMCs, taken around atezolizumab (anti-PD-L1) treatment. In DNA, the CDR3 is TGTGCCAGCAGTTTAATAGGCACAGATACGCAGTATTTT. Translated, it gives CASSLIGTDTQYF.